One sample yielded the 7 T cell receptor beta chains listed below, sequenced in a study of early T cells in non-severe SARS-CoV-2 infection. TCRdb fed the 5' RACE reads into MiXCR, producing one record per CDR3 protein. The table lists tens of thousands of distinct CDR3 sequences, roughly 13% of them singletons. The sequenced sample was whole blood. The receptors were sampled from an adult who was a healthcare worker with PCR-confirmed SARS-CoV-2 infection or an uninfected control (not recorded which).

V usage is TRBV14 and J usage is TRBJ2-7, with unresolved D. The V end was cut by 5 bases, the J end by 3 bases, with 14 bases between. This CDR3 is 14 amino acids long. Germline CDR1 reads SGHDN; CDR2 reads FVKESK. The DNA for the CDR3 is TGTGCCAGCAGCTTACTCTCATCCGGCTACGAGCAGTACTTC. This gives the protein CASSLLSSGYEQYF.

A note on this clonotype: A much larger clone differs by one base, so this may be a read error. V and J are TRBV19 and TRBJ2-1; 14 bases align to TRBD2. Germline V CDR1 and CDR2: LNHDA, SQIVND (reference sequence). The CDR3 loop spans 17 amino acids. V dropped 7 bases and J dropped 6; count of bases not matched to a gene: 11. CDR3 coding DNA: TGTGCCAGTAATCTCCCGGGACTAGCGGGAGATCGCAATGAGCAGTTCTTC. Translating gives CASNLPGLAGDRNEQFF.

The chain combines TRBV2 with TRBJ1-5; tentatively, D is TRBD1 (6 bases). CDR1 is SNHLY and CDR2 is FYNNEI in the germline V gene. V dropped 3 bases and J dropped 5 bases, with 11 bases sitting between them. The CDR3 consists of 14 residues. CDR3 protein: CASSEQGRDQPQHF. CDR3 DNA: TGTGCCAGCAGTGAGCAGGGGCGCGATCAGCCCCAGCATTTT. Supplemented by reference TRBV2 and TRBJ1-5, the full variable domain reads EPEVTQTPSHQVTQMGQEVILRCVPISNHLYFYWYRQILGQKVEFLVSFYNNEISEKSEIFDDQFSVERPDGSNFTLKIRSTKLEDSAMYFCASSEQGRDQPQHFGDGTRLSIL.

This clonotype was seen many times. The genes are TRBV6-1 and TRBJ1-1, with no clear D. There are 15 residues in the CDR3. The germline V gene encodes CDR1 MNHNS and CDR2 SASEGT. V was pared by 7 bases and J by 1 base, with 16 bases between. The CDR3 sequence: CASTLLTSPNTEAFF. CDR3 bases: TGTGCCAGCACGCTCTTGACCTCTCCGAACACTGAAGCTTTCTTT.

The chain joins TRBV12-3 or TRBV12-4 to TRBJ1-2; D is unresolved. V shed 6 bases and J shed 4 bases, with 9 bases lying between them. CDR3 length equals 12 residues. The CDR3 nucleotides read TGTGCCAGCAGCTTCAGCAGCTATGGCTACACCTTC. It specifies CASSFSSYGYTF.

The V gene is TRBV18, the J gene TRBJ2-3; D remains ambiguous. V lost 6 bases to trimming and J lost 0 bases, with 13 bases between them. Germline V gene lookup returns CDR1 KGHSH and CDR2 LQKENI. The CDR3 loop spans 15 amino acids. CDR3 DNA: TGTGCCAGCTCGTTAGGACCCCAAAGCACAGATACGCAGTATTTT. It specifies CASSLGPQSTDTQYF.

The rearrangement joins TRBV5-6 to TRBJ2-1; either TRBD1 or TRBD2 may fit D (5 bases each). V was shortened by 3 bases and J by 3 bases, with 13 bases between the two germline ends. In germline, CDR1 is SGHDT, CDR2 YYEEEE. The length of the CDR3 is 15 residues. The DNA for the CDR3 is TGTGCCAGCAGCTGGGGACGAGGGGACTACAATGAGCAGTTCTTC. Its translation is CASSWGRGDYNEQFF.